Listed below are T cell receptor beta chains from one sample, sequenced in a study of blood T cell repertoires in COVID-19. The table came from immunoSEQ multiplex PCR; TCRdb's copy has only in-frame clones and leaves some out. The sample yields 200,000 or so clones, 84% seen once. The sample comprised peripheral blood. The receptors derive from a man aged 35 to 55 who had recovered from COVID-19. CDR3s include the opening cysteine and the closing phenylalanine or tryptophan. The order of the fields is CDR3 length, clone size, V gene, J gene, D gene, CDR3 DNA, CDR3 protein. A D gene is named only where the DNA matches it firmly. Size values are once, few and many counts, or a class for expanded clones, and some rows have none.

12,once,TRBV7-9,TRBJ2-3,-,TGTGCCAGCAGCGACACCACAGATACGCAGTATTTT,CASSDTTDTQYF
16,-,TRBV27,TRBJ1-6,-,TGTGCCAGCAGTTTTTCATCAGGGTCCTATAATTCACCCCTCCACTTT,CASSFSSGSYNSPLHF
15,-,TRBV10-3,TRBJ2-3,TRBD1,TGTGCCATCAGCCCATCAGGGGGTTTAACAGATACGCAGTATTTT,CAISPSGGLTDTQYF
12,-,TRBV6-2/TRBV6-3,TRBJ2-7,-,TGTGCCAGCAGTTATGTGCGGGACAGAAAGTACTTC,CASSYVRDRKYF
15,-,TRBV7-2,TRBJ2-5,-,TGTGCCAGCAACCGCGCGGGGCGTTTTCAAGAGACCCAGTACTTC,CASNRAGRFQETQYF
13,-,TRBV2,TRBJ2-7,TRBD1,TGTGCCAGCAGCGTCGGACAGGGCGGCGAGCAGTACTTC,CASSVGQGGEQYF
13,-,TRBV6-2/TRBV6-3,TRBJ2-7,-,TGTGCCAGCAGTTACTCCATCTCCTACGAGCAGTACTTC,CASSYSISYEQYF
14,-,TRBV5-1,TRBJ2-2,TRBD1,TGCGCCAGCAGCACCCGGACAGGGATCGGGGAGCTGTTTTTT,CASSTRTGIGELFF
14,few,TRBV5-4,TRBJ2-7,TRBD1,TGTGCCAGCAGCTCGGGACAGGGGGCTCGGGAGCAGTACTTC,CASSSGQGAREQYF
14,few,TRBV7-9,TRBJ2-7,TRBD2,TGTGCCAGCAGCTTAACTAGCGGCTCCTACGAGCAGTACTTC,CASSLTSGSYEQYF
18,-,TRBV7-2,TRBJ2-2,TRBD2,TGTGCCAGCAGCACGCCTCCGGGACTAGCGGGAGTGGGCGGGGAGCTGTTTTTT,CASSTPPGLAGVGGELFF
15,-,TRBV23-1,TRBJ2-3,-,TGCGCCAGCAGTCAATGCGGCTGTTACACAGATACGCAGTATTTT,CASSQCGCYTDTQYF
16,-,TRBV6-6,TRBJ2-3,-,TGTGCCAGCAGTCCCCCAGGGGTGAGGCGCACAGATACGCAGTATTTT,CASSPPGVRRTDTQYF
15,-,TRBV5-1,TRBJ2-1,TRBD2,TGCGCCAGCAGCTCTAGCGGGAGGGCCTACAATGAGCAGTTCTTC,CASSSSGRAYNEQFF
14,-,TRBV6-5,TRBJ1-5,-,TGTGCCAGCAGTCCTACGGGGTATAATCAGCCCCAGCATTTT,CASSPTGYNQPQHF
15,-,TRBV7-9,TRBJ2-1,TRBD2,TGTGCCAGCAGCCCCCGACTAGCGGGGGAAAATGAGCAGTTCTTC,CASSPRLAGENEQFF
15,-,TRBV6-5,TRBJ1-6,-,TGTGCCAGCAGTTACTCGAACAGGCCGTATTCACCCCTCCACTTT,CASSYSNRPYSPLHF
15,-,TRBV5-1,TRBJ2-2,-,TGCGCCAGCAGCGTCCGGGGGATGGGCACCGGGGAGCTGTTTTTT,CASSVRGMGTGELFF
15,-,TRBV19,TRBJ1-2,-,TGTGCCAGTTCTCCGGGGGCGGGGGGATTCTATGGCTACACCTTC,CASSPGAGGFYGYTF
14,-,TRBV11-3,TRBJ2-7,-,TGTGCCAGCAGCTTAGTCCGGACATCCTACGAGCAGTACTTC,CASSLVRTSYEQYF
15,-,TRBV7-2,TRBJ1-1,TRBD1,TGTGCCAGCAGCCTAACAGGGGTTTGGAACACTGAAGCTTTCTTT,CASSLTGVWNTEAFF
15,-,TRBV18,TRBJ1-5,-,TGTGCCAGCTCCCCCATTCACGGGGGGGATCAGCCCCAGCATTTT,CASSPIHGGDQPQHF
13,once,TRBV7-9,TRBJ2-5,-,TGTGCCAGCAGCTTATCGGGAGAAGAGACCCAGTACTTC,CASSLSGEETQYF
16,once,TRBV5-6,TRBJ2-5,TRBD2,TGTGCCAGCAGCTTCCAAGCGGGGGGCTATCAAGAGACCCAGTACTTC,CASSFQAGGYQETQYF
14,once,TRBV21-1,TRBJ2-7,-,TGTGCCAGCAGCTCGACAGGTTTCTCCTACGAGCAGTACTTC,CASSSTGFSYEQYF
15,-,TRBV5-4,TRBJ2-7,TRBD2,TGTGCCAGCAGCTTGGGGGGGACTATCGACTACGAGCAGTACTTC,CASSLGGTIDYEQYF
15,-,TRBV10-3,TRBJ1-1,-,TGTGCCATCAGCACCGCCTCGGAGGGGAGGACTGAAGCTTTCTTT,CAISTASEGRTEAFF
15,-,TRBV5-8,TRBJ2-1,-,TGTGCCAGCAGCACCACAGGGTCGGCCTACAATGAGCAGTTCTTC,CASSTTGSAYNEQFF
16,once,TRBV5-1,TRBJ2-1,TRBD2,TGCGCCAGCAGCTGGACCCGGGGGGGCGTTCGGAATGAGCAGTTCTTC,CASSWTRGGVRNEQFF